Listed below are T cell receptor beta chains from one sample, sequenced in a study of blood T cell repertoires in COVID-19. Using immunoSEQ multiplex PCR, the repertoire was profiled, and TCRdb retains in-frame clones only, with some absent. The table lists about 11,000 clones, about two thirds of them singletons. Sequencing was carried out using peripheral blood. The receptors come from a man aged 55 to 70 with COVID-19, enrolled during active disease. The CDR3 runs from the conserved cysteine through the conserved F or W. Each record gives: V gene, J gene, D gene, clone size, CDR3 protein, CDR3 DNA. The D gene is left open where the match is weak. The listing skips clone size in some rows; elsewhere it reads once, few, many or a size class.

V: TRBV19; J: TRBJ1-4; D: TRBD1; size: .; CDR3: CASNPGTGDPTTNEKLFF; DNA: TGTGCCAGCAATCCCGGGACAGGGGATCCCACAACTAATGAAAAACTGTTTTTT
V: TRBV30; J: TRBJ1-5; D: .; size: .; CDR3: CAWSTAHGEPQHF; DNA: TGTGCCTGGAGTACGGCCCACGGGGAGCCCCAGCATTTT
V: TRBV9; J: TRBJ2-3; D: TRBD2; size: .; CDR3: CASSVVTSGGRDTQYF; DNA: TGTGCCAGCAGCGTAGTTACTAGCGGGGGGCGGGATACGCAGTATTTT
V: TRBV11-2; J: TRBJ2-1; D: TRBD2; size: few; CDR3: CASSSGTSGRGSEQFF; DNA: TGTGCCAGCAGCTCCGGGACTAGCGGGAGGGGGAGTGAGCAGTTCTTC
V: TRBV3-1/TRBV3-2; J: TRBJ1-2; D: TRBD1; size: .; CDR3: CASSQVRTGGSYGYTF; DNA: TGTGCCAGCAGCCAAGTAAGGACAGGGGGCAGCTATGGCTACACCTTC
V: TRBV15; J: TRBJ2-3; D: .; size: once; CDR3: CATSRPLSTDTQYF; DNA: TGTGCCACCAGCAGACCCCTAAGCACAGATACGCAGTATTTT
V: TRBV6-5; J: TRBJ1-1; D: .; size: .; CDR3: CATRGAGGNTEAFF; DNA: TGTGCCACCCGGGGGGCTGGGGGGAACACTGAAGCTTTCTTT
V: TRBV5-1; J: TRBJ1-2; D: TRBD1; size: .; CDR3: CASSLGRGRDVDYGYTF; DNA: TGCGCCAGCAGCTTGGGCAGGGGGCGTGATGTAGACTATGGCTACACCTTC
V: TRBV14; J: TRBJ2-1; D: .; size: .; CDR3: CASSQGRVTEQFF; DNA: TGTGCCAGCAGCCAAGGGAGGGTGACTGAGCAGTTCTTC
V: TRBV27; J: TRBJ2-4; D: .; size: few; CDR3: CASSPQPDRAKNIQYF; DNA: TGTGCCAGCAGTCCTCAACCCGACAGAGCCAAAAACATTCAGTACTTC
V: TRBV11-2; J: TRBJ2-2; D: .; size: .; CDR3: CASSLSLPTGELFF; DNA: TGTGCCAGCAGCCTATCTCTTCCCACCGGGGAGCTGTTTTTT
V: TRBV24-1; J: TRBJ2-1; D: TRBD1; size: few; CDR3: CATSDGTGWLDEQFF; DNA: TGTGCCACCAGTGATGGGACAGGGTGGTTGGATGAGCAGTTCTTC
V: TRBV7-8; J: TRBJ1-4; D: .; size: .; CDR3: CASSHILGPTNEKLFF; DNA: TGTGCCAGCAGCCATATACTAGGGCCAACTAATGAAAAACTGTTTTTT
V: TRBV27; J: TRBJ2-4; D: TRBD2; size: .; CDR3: CASSLAGGSKNIQYF; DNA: TGTGCCAGCAGTCTAGCGGGAGGGTCCAAAAACATTCAGTACTTC
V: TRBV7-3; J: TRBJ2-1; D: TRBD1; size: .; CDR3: CASSAGQGADEQFF; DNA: TGTGCCAGCAGCGCCGGTCAGGGGGCCGATGAGCAGTTCTTC
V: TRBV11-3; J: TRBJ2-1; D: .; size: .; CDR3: CASKAGRNEQFF; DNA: TGTGCCAGCAAGGCAGGTCGTAATGAGCAGTTCTTC
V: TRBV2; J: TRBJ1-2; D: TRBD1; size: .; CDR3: CASRGDRGVYGYTF; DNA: TGTGCCAGCAGAGGAGACAGGGGAGTCTATGGCTACACCTTC
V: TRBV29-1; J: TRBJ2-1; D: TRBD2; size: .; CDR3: CSVGAGRYNEQFF; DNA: TGCAGCGTAGGAGCGGGAAGGTACAATGAGCAGTTCTTC
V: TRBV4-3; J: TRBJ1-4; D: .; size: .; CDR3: CASSPELYDNEKLFF; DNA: TGCGCCAGCAGCCCCGAGTTGTATGATAATGAAAAACTGTTTTTT
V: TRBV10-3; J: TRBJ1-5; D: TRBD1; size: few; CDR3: CAISGDRGAEPQHF; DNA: TGTGCCATCAGTGGGGACAGGGGCGCGGAGCCCCAGCATTTT
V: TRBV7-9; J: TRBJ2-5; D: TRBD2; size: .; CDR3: CASSLARVAGDQETQYF; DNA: TGTGCCAGCAGCTTAGCTCGGGTAGCGGGGGACCAAGAGACCCAGTACTTC
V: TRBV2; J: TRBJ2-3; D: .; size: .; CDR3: CASSEFSGGTDTQYF; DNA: TGTGCCAGCAGTGAGTTTAGCGGAGGGACTGATACGCAGTATTTT
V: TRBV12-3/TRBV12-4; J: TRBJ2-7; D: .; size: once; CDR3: CASSFYSSYEQYF; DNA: TGTGCCAGCAGTTTTTATTCCTCCTACGAGCAGTACTTC
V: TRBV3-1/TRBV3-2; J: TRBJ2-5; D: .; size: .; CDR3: CASSQGGSEAETQYF; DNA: TGTGCCAGCAGCCAAGGAGGGTCCGAAGCAGAGACCCAGTACTTC
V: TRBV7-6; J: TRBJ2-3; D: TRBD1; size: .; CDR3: CASSLTGGTDTQYF; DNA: TGTGCCAGCAGCCTAACAGGGGGCACAGATACGCAGTATTTT
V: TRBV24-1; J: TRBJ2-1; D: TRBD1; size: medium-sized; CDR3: CATSDRRGTGPYNEQFF; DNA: TGTGCCACCAGTGATCGAAGGGGGACAGGGCCTTACAATGAGCAGTTCTTC
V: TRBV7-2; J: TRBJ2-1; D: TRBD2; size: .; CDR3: CASSLTLAGGSYNEQFF; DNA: TGTGCCAGCAGCTTAACCCTAGCGGGGGGTTCCTACAATGAGCAGTTCTTC
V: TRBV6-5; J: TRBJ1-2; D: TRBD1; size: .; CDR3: CASSNDRGLYGYTF; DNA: TGTGCCAGCAGTAATGACAGGGGACTCTATGGCTACACCTTC
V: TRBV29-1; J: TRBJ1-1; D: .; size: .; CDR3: CSGGRQLEAFF; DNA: TGCAGCGGGGGAAGACAGCTCGAAGCTTTCTTT
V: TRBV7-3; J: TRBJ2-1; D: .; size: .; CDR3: CASSLNPTGLSEQFF; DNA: TGTGCCAGCAGCTTAAATCCCACAGGGTTAAGTGAGCAGTTCTTC
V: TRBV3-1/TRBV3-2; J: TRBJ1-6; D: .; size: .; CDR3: CASSHRTGYYNSPLHF; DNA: TGTGCCAGCAGCCATCGAACAGGATACTATAATTCACCCCTCCACTTT
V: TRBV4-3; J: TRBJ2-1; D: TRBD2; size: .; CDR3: CASSQDRSGRALGNEQFF; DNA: TGCGCCAGCAGCCAAGATCGGAGCGGGAGGGCCTTGGGGAATGAGCAGTTCTTC
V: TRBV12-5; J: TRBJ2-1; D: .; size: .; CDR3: CASGFGPGRWPYNEQFF; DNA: TGTGCTAGTGGTTTTGGTCCGGGGAGGTGGCCCTACAATGAGCAGTTCTTC
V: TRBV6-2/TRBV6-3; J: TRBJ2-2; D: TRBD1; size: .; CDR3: CASSRDRNTGELFF; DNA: TGTGCCAGCAGTCGGGACAGGAACACCGGGGAGCTGTTTTTT
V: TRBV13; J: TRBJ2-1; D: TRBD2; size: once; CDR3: CASSPPGLVTSGRGNNEQFF; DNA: TGTGCCAGCAGCCCCCCGGGATTAGTTACTAGCGGGAGGGGGAACAATGAGCAGTTCTTC
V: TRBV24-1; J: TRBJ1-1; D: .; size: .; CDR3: CATSDSGHRTAEAFF; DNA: TGTGCCACCAGTGATTCGGGACACCGGACCGCTGAAGCTTTCTTT
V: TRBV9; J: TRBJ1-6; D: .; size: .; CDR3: CASSPSRGTLNSPLHF; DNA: TGTGCCAGCAGCCCCAGCCGAGGGACTCTTAATTCACCCCTCCACTTT
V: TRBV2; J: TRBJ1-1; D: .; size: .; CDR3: CASSETPAGNTEAFF; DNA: TGTGCCAGCAGTGAAACCCCGGCGGGGAACACTGAAGCTTTCTTT
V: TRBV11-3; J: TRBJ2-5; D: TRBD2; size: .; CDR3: CASSPRFLLAGEETQYF; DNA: TGTGCCAGCAGCCCGAGATTCCTTCTAGCGGGCGAGGAGACCCAGTACTTC
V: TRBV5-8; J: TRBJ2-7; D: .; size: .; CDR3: CASSLRTARYEQYF; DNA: TGTGCCAGCAGCTTGCGGACAGCTCGGTACGAGCAGTACTTC
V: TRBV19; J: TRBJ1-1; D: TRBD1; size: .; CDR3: CASSRHGQGGNIMNTEAFF; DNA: TGTGCCAGTAGTAGACACGGACAGGGGGGAAATATAATGAACACTGAAGCTTTCTTT
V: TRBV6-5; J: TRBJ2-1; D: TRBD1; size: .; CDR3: CASSRTGSYNEQFF; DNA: TGTGCCAGCAGTAGGACAGGCTCCTACAATGAGCAGTTCTTC
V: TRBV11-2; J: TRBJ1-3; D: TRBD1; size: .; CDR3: CASSFWTGPNTIYF; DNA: TGTGCCAGCAGCTTCTGGACAGGGCCAAACACCATATATTTT
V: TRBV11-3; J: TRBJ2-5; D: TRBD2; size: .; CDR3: CASSSTSGGAKETQYF; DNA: TGTGCCAGCAGCTCTACTAGCGGGGGGGCCAAAGAGACCCAGTACTTC
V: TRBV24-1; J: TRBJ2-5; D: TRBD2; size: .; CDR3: CATSEHGGEKTQYF; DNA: TGTGCCACCAGTGAACATGGGGGGGAAAAGACCCAGTACTTC
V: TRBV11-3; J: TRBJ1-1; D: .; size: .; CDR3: CASGPSLGGTEAFF; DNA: TGTGCCAGCGGTCCTTCCCTAGGGGGAACTGAAGCTTTCTTT
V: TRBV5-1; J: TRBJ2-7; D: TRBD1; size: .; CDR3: CASSHLDKGANEQYF; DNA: TGCGCCAGCAGCCACCTGGATAAGGGGGCTAACGAGCAGTACTTC
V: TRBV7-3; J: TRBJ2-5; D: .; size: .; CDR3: CASSLMPGAGETQYF; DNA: TGTGCCAGCAGCTTAATGCCAGGGGCCGGAGAGACCCAGTACTTC
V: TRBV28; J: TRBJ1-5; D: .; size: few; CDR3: CASSLRPGNQPQHF; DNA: TGTGCCAGCAGTCTCCGTCCGGGCAATCAGCCCCAGCATTTT
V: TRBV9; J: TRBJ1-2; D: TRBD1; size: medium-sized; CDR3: CASSPRTGLGDYGYTF; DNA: TGTGCCAGCAGCCCTAGGACAGGGTTAGGAGACTATGGCTACACCTTC
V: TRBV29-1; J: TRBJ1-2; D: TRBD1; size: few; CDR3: CSVEGQGAKYGYTF; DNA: TGCAGCGTTGAGGGACAGGGGGCGAAGTATGGCTACACCTTC
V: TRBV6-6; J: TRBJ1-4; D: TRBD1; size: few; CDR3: CASSDRVGEKLFF; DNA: TGTGCCAGCAGTGACAGGGTGGGTGAAAAACTGTTTTTT
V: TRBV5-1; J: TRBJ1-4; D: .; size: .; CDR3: CASSSRQDPNEKLFF; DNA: TGCGCCAGCAGCTCTAGACAGGACCCTAATGAAAAACTGTTTTTT
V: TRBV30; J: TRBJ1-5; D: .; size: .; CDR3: CAWSGDNDQPQHF; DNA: TGTGCCTGGAGCGGGGACAACGATCAGCCCCAGCATTTT
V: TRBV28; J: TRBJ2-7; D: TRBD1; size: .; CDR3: CASGVWTGKKEQYF; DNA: TGTGCCTCAGGGGTCTGGACAGGGAAGAAGGAGCAGTACTTC
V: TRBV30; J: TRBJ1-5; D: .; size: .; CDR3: CAWSLGYNQPQHF; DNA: TGTGCCTGGAGCCTAGGATATAATCAGCCCCAGCATTTT
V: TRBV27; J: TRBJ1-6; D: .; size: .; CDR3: CASSRGNSPLHF; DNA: TGTGCCAGCAGTAGGGGGAATTCACCCCTCCACTTT
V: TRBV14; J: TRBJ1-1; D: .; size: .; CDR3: CASSHVRVNTEAFF; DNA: TGTGCCAGCAGCCATGTGCGGGTGAACACTGAAGCTTTCTTT